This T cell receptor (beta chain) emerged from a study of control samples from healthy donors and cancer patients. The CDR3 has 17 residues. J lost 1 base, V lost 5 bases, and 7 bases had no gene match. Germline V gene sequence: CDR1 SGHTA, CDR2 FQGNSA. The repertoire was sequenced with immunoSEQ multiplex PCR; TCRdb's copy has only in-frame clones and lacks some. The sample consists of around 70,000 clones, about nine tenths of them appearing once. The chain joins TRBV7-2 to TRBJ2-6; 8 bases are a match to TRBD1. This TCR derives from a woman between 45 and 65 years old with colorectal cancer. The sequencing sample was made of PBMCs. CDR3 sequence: CASSLDRVGSGANVLTF. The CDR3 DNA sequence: TGTGCCAGCAGCCTGGACAGGGTTGGGTCTGGGGCCAACGTCCTGACTTTC.